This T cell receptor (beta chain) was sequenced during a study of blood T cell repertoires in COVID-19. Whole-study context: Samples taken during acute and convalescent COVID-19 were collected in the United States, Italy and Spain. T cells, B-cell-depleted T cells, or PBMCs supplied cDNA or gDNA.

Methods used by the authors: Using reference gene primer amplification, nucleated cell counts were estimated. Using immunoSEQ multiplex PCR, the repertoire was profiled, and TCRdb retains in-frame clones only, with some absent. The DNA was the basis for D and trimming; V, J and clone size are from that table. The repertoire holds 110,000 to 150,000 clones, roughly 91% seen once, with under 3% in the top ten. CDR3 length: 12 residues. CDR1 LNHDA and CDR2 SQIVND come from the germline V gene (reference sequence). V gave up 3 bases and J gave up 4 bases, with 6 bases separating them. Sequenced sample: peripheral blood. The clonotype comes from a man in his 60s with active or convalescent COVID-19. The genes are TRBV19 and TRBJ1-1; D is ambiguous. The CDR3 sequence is CASSMRVTEAFF. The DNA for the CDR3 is TGTGCCAGTAGTATGAGGGTCACTGAAGCTTTCTTT.